This T cell receptor (beta chain) was documented in a study of cytomegalovirus exposure and HLA in healthy donors listed by TCRdb under 2017. With regard to the full study: According to an earlier analysis of around 600 of the donors, roughly 180 million T cells yielded 117 million unique TCR beta sequences and approximately 280 Gb of sequence data. An early release covering more than 500 HLA-typed donors comprised approximately 300 gigabases of sequencing data and approximately 80 million unique TCR sequences. Of the 350 to 400 genotyped donors, roughly 80% fell in the genetic ancestry cluster associated with self-reported Caucasian donors. The study aimed to test whether signatures of past pathogen exposure could be identified by cataloging public T cell receptors. The study used immunosequencing to profile the T cell repertoires of some 600 subjects and linked those repertoires to cytomegalovirus serostatus. Along with the roughly 700-subject first cohort, a separate validation cohort of around 120 different subjects was used. The study combined high-throughput TCR immunosequencing, statistical association of individual TCRs with disease status, and machine learning to predict cytomegalovirus infection status. A later analysis re-examined previously published TCR beta repertoires from more than 600 donors and added high-resolution HLA genotyping to investigate patterns of TCR occurrence. Rather than drawing on any new phenotypic data, the later analysis identified candidate immune exposures from TCR beta sequences and the way those sequences occurred across donors. To decide whether each TCR beta V gene segment behaved as functional or pseudogenic, an earlier analysis of approximately 620 of the donors relied on high-throughput TCR beta sequencing. Alongside the repertoire data, information on donor age, sex, ethnicity and CMV serostatus was compiled. In a later genetic analysis, genome-wide SNP genotypes for 398 of the 666 donors were used, and that subset was treated as a discovery cohort. Every repertoire in the discovery cohort had been generated on one and the same sequencing platform. HLA typing included class I and class II loci at four-digit resolution. The number of donors typed differed by locus, with about 629-630 for A, B, C, DRB1 and DQB1, around 500 for DQA1, 600 to 610 for DPA1, and about 450 for DPB1. A handful of DR-DQ haplotypes were handled as single units for association and clustering because linkage in the cohort was strong. Among 398 genotyped donors of the cohort, an average of about 220,000 unique TCR beta nucleotide sequences was sequenced per donor, of which about 18% were non-productive.

The paper as a whole reports these results and caveats: A further reported finding was that TCR beta sequences accurately predicted the HLA-A and HLA-B alleles for most subjects in the first cohort. A later analysis associated about 16,000 TCR beta sequences with specific HLA alleles at a false discovery rate of 0.05. Compared with equally common non-associated chains, HLA-associated TCR beta chains in a later analysis were more clonally expanded and had lower generation probabilities. The sequencing pipeline was judged likely to have produced a cluster of highly shared sequence variants as a technical artifact. Several of the top co-occurrence clusters appeared to be linked to parvovirus B19, influenza, CMV and Epstein-Barr virus, according to a later analysis. Immune exposure information for the cohort was limited to CMV serostatus. A total of fewer than 200 TCR beta chains were listed by the study as associated with cytomegalovirus. A later analysis found that most CMV-associated TCR beta chains appeared HLA-restricted, with HLA associations seemingly driven largely by CMV exposure. A few of the identified cytomegalovirus-associated TCR beta chains were confirmed in vitro to be specific for cytomegalovirus antigens. The earlier analysis of some 540 of the donors excluded about 16 rarely observed V segments, including chromosome 9 orphons, because counts were too low. In a later analysis, TCR association rates were found to vary across HLA loci, with the most associated TCRs seen for DRB1 alleles and the fewest for HLA-C alleles. In this cohort, only TCR beta chains were sequenced, and detectable features were limited by the absence of alpha or paired-chain data. In a later genetic analysis, a missense DCLRE1C variant was associated with V-gene and J-gene trimming of TCR beta chains, and the association was replicated in an independent cohort. According to the authors, the approach could potentially be generalized to other disease states and immunological phenotypes. Some IMGT-functional V segments, including TRBV6-2 and TRBV6-3, could not be distinguished by the 87-base-pair reads and were therefore excluded. HLA typing was unavailable for some donors at each locus, so association tests used only the typed subset. While some public TCRs were present in many individuals, most TCR sequences turned up only very rarely across donors. Sequencing depth was assumed to be roughly uniform across donors in the presence/absence analyses, though that assumption may not hold. An earlier analysis of approximately 500 of the donors showed that most TCR beta V segments appeared in productive rearrangements either about 87% or about 30% of the time, which broadly matched IMGT annotations. Correlated functional status among segregating V segments might reflect linkage disequilibrium, but an unknown experimental factor could not be ruled out. According to a later genetic analysis, donors in an Asian-associated ancestry cluster had fewer N-insertions in productive TCRs than the roughly 670-donor mean. Strong co-occurrence of HLA alleles, especially DR and DQ, made assigning TCR associations to individual alleles difficult. Cytomegalovirus status was reported to be diagnosed by the classifier with high specificity and sensitivity in both the original and validation cohorts.

The CDR3 has 15 amino acids, counting the end cysteine and phenylalanine. Only the CDR3 part of the read is kept: 45 bases, read in frame from the first base. For CDR1 and CDR2, the germline V gene (reference sequence) lists SEHNR and FQNEAQ. V is pruned by 7 bases and J by 3 bases, leaving 11 bases of the junction without a gene match. In total, just over 650 healthy bone marrow donors made up the cohort. Cohort members were all nominally healthy when sampled, although unrecorded immune exposures were likely present. The donor was CMV seropositive and was included in the group of 300 or so seropositive cohort members. Each donor provided a peripheral blood sample, and peripheral blood mononuclear cells were used for TCR beta sequencing. The Qiagen DNeasy Blood Extraction Kit was used to extract genomic DNA from the blood cell samples. The library was generated by the immunoSEQ multiplex PCR assay. The multiplex PCR relied on a mix of 60 forward primers for TCR Vbeta segments and 13 reverse primers for TCR Jbeta segments. The CDR3 region of rearranged TCR beta genes was amplified from genomic DNA with a multiplex PCR assay. The amplified TCR beta libraries were sequenced on the Illumina HiSeq System as 87-base-pair reads. The authors processed their data as follows. Across the 670 or so repertoires, a later analysis counted some 81 million unique TCR beta chains, 8.5 million to 12 million of which were shared by at least two donors. To remove PCR and sequencing errors, raw reads were error-corrected and collapsed into unique sequences using a nearest-neighbor algorithm that merged closely related sequences. CDR3 sequences were aligned to IMGT reference sequences to assign V, D and J gene segments. For a sequence to be retained, a match of at least six nucleotides was required to both a V gene segment and a J gene segment. A rearrangement was called productive if the CDR3 had no stop codons and remained in frame with V and J, and every other rearrangement was called non-productive. Following IMGT convention, CDR3 was defined as the stretch from the second conserved V-encoded cysteine to the conserved J-encoded phenylalanine. In an earlier analysis of approximately 500 of the donors, sequences lacking an unambiguous match to a single V gene segment were excluded. In an earlier analysis of around 590 of the donors, a V segment was called functional when productive rearrangements were above 56.7%, and segregating when the standard deviation between donors exceeded 5%. To diagnose cytomegalovirus status from the catalog of TCR beta chain sequences, a statistical classification framework was built. A later analysis assigned V and J genes by comparing TCR nucleotide sequences with IMGT/GENE-DB human TR gene sequences. A later analysis assigned CDR3 sequences and most-parsimonious VDJ recombination scenarios with the TCRdist pipeline. A later analysis defined each TCR beta chain by its CDR3 amino acid sequence plus V-gene family, and excluded reads lacking a unique V-gene family. In a later analysis, around 600 highly shared, low-generation-probability nucleotide sequences were removed to address suspected cross-contamination and a sequencing artifact. In a later analysis, a clonal expansion index for each public chain was calculated from normalized within-repertoire ranks of inferred template counts. In a later analysis, generation probabilities were computed with a VDJ recombination model fitted to out-of-frame rearrangements, and the resulting probabilities were checked against IGoR. In a later analysis, TCR-TCR, TCR-HLA and TCR-CMV co-occurrence was scored with hypergeometric tests, and a repertoire-size bias correction was applied to TCR pairs. In a later analysis, false discovery rates were estimated by permuting HLA or CMV assignments 20 times. In a later analysis, co-occurring TCRs were grouped with DBSCAN, and TCRdist sequence similarity was added when clustering was performed within HLA-allele-positive subsets. Co-occurrence clustering excluded repertoires with fewer than 30,000 or more than 120,000 public chains, plus five with anomalous nucleotide sharing. The immuneACCESS repertoire file appears here via TCRdb, limited to in-frame rearrangements. These files lack a portion of the clones; in checked studies, under half of the deficit traces to unresolved V genes, and the cause of the others is not known. V and J calls and clone size are those listed in that table; D and trimming were worked out from the DNA. This sample holds some 130,000 clones; 55% to 75% were observed only once. The ten top clones hold 1.6% of the sample.

As regards this clone: The antigen this receptor binds is unknown. Per-nucleotide qualities are absent, and no much larger clonotype sits a single base away.

Sequenced sample: PBMCs. This sequence originates from a man aged 25-45 years in good health and CMV-seropositive. This sequence uses TRBV7-9 and TRBJ2-5; 7 bases in between match TRBD1. The DNA sequence is given as TGTGCCAGCACACTCGTCGGGACAGCGGAAGAGACCCAGTACTTC. Protein translation: CASTLVGTAEETQYF.